This entry lists 5 T cell receptor beta chains sequenced from one sample in a study of regulatory T cells in long-lasting Graves disease (dated by TCRdb to about 2021). The library was obtained by multiplex PCR. TCRdb records Illumina HiSeq 4000 as the sequencer. CDR3 regions were amplified by Arm-PCR with iRepertoire HTBI primers to construct TCR beta libraries. The public reads were run again by TCRdb, first through fastp at Q25 and then through MiXCR, and only productive beta chains were kept. Identical CDR3 protein sequences are pooled into one entry, listed with their most common genes and DNA. This sample has around 330,000 distinct CDR3 sequences in its table, and 15% to 20% of those were observed once. Clones ranked in the top ten supply more than 30% of the sample. According to the study, the label for this sample's time point signals: newly diagnosed GD, antithyroid drugs for less than 3 months. For both TCR sequencing and RNA sequencing, RNA was extracted from PBMCs using TRIzol.

Sequences were derived from peripheral blood mononuclear cells (PBMCs), sampled at new diagnosis, from a patient treated with antithyroid drugs. The receptors derive from a female donor with Graves disease.

This clonotype appeared many times. CDR3 DNA: TGCGCCAGCAGCTTAACAGATAAAACCGAAGCTTTCTTT. Encoded protein: CASSLTDKTEAFF. V and J are TRBV5-1 and TRBJ1-1; no clear D gene. Between the trimmed V and J ends, which lost 2 bases and 8 bases, there was a span of 13 bases. This CDR3 contains 13 residues. Germline lookup yields CDR1 SGHRS and CDR2 YFSETQ.

To note about this clonotype: This is likely an artifact of a read error, given a far larger clone one base away. The J gene is TRBJ2-1, the V gene TRBV2; D is unresolved. With the DNA end fitting TRBJ2-3 better, the J assignment may be wrong. Germline V gene data show CDR1 as SNHLY and CDR2 as FYNNEI. The CDR3 covers 13 residues. The CDR3 protein is CASSVLVPDTQYF. The CDR3, as DNA: TGTGCCAGCAGTGTCCTTGTCCCCGATACGCAGTATTTT.

V is TRBV12-3 or TRBV12-4 and J is TRBJ2-7, with 9 bases fitting TRBD2. The CDR3 is 16 residues long. Trimming took 4 bases from V and 5 from J; bases not matched to a gene: 12. The CDR3 region is CASSSTGGGATDEQYF. The CDR3 DNA reads as TGTGCCAGCAGTTCCACCGGCGGGGGGGCAACGGACGAGCAGTACTTC.

At least ten counts were recorded for this clonotype. V is TRBV10-3 and J is TRBJ1-4, with D perhaps matching TRBD1 (6 bases). Deletions cut 10 bases from V and 6 bases from J, with 15 bases between. CDR3 length: 13 amino acids. CDR1 and CDR2 from the germline V gene are ENHRY and SYGVKD. The CDR3 DNA follows: TGTGCCACCCACAGGGCGGGCGATGAAAAACTGTTTTTT. This translates into CATHRAGDEKLFF.

This clonotype was seen at least ten times. This rearrangement joins TRBV11-2 to TRBJ2-4; no clear D gene. V gave up 1 base and J gave up 9 bases, with 10 bases separating them. Germline values: CDR1 SGHAT, CDR2 FQNNGV. The CDR3 length is 13 residues. CDR3 sequence: CASSLGLEAIQYF. The CDR3 DNA reads as TGTGCCAGCAGCTTAGGCCTCGAGGCCATTCAGTACTTC.